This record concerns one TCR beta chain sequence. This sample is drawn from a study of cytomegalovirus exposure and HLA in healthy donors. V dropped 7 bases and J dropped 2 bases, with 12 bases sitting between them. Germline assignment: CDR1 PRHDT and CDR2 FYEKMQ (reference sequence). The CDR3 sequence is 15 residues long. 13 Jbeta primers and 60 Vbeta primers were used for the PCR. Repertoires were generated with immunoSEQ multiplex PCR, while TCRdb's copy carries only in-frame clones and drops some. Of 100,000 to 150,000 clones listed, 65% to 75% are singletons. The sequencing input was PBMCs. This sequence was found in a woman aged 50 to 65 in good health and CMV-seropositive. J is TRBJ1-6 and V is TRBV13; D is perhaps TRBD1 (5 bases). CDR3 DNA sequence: TGTGCCAGCAACCGACGGGGGGCCTATAATTCACCCCTCCACTTT. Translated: CASNRRGAYNSPLHF. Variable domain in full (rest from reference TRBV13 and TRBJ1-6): AAGVIQSPRHLIKEKRETATLKCYPIPRHDTVYWYQQGPGQDPQFLISFYEKMQSDKGSIPDRFSAQQFSDYHSELNMSSLELGDSALYFCASNRRGAYNSPLHFGNGTRLTVT.